Listed below are T cell receptor beta chains from one sample, sequenced in a study of T cell changes during pregnancy in multiple sclerosis. The repertoire was sequenced with immunoSEQ multiplex PCR; TCRdb's copy has only in-frame clones and lacks some. This sample has fewer than 60,000 clones, with just over 90% found just once. Sequencing used peripheral blood, obtained in the second trimester of pregnancy. These receptors were obtained from a female donor with multiple sclerosis, enrolled in a pregnancy study. Each CDR3 is given with its conserved first and last residue. The D gene is left open where the match is weak. Size is stated for part of the rows, as once, few or many counts, or as a class when the clone is expanded.

size	V	J	D	DNA	CDR3
once	TRBV5-1	TRBJ2-3	TRBD1	TGCGCCAGCAGCCCGGGACAGCAGTTGGGAGATACGCAGTATTTT	CASSPGQQLGDTQYF
once	TRBV10-3	TRBJ2-7	-	TGTGCCATCACCCAAAGGGCGGGGACCGCCGTGGGCGAGCAGTACTTC	CAITQRAGTAVGEQYF
-	TRBV7-9	TRBJ1-2	TRBD1	TGTGCCAGCAGCTTAGCCCAGGGGGGCATATATGGCTACACCTTC	CASSLAQGGIYGYTF
once	TRBV6-5	TRBJ1-2	-	TGTGCCAGCAGTTACCGTCGGGCAGGGCACCGCTATGGCTACACCTTC	CASSYRRAGHRYGYTF
-	TRBV5-1	TRBJ1-2	-	TGCGCCAGCAGCTTGCAGGGGTCAGGGACTAACTATGGCTACACCTTC	CASSLQGSGTNYGYTF
-	TRBV11-2	TRBJ1-4	-	TGTGCCAGCAGCTTGGAATTCCGGGGTGCTAATGAAAAACTGTTTTTT	CASSLEFRGANEKLFF
-	TRBV19	TRBJ2-7	-	TGTGCCAGTAGTGTGGACTCACAACAACACTACGAGCAGTACTTC	CASSVDSQQHYEQYF
-	TRBV2	TRBJ2-4	TRBD2	TGTGCCAGCGCCGTCCTAGCGGGAAACATTCAGTACTTC	CASAVLAGNIQYF
-	TRBV30	TRBJ2-7	TRBD1	TGTGCCTGGTCCCCCACCTTGGGACAGGGGGCCTACGAGCAGTACTTC	CAWSPTLGQGAYEQYF
-	TRBV4-1	TRBJ2-7	TRBD1	TGCGCCAGCAGCCCCCTCCCGAGGACAGGGGGAGGGAGTCCCTACGAGCAGTACTTC	CASSPLPRTGGGSPYEQYF
-	TRBV23-1	TRBJ2-7	TRBD1	TGCGCCAGCAGTCACTCGGGACAGGGGCTCATTTTCGAGCAGTACTTC	CASSHSGQGLIFEQYF
-	TRBV10-2	TRBJ1-2	TRBD1	TGCGCCACCAGGATGGGACAGGGGCCGATAGGGGATGGCTACACCTTC	CATRMGQGPIGDGYTF
-	TRBV6-4	TRBJ2-7	-	TGTGCCAGCAGTGTACGGGGTGGGGACGAGCAGTACTTC	CASSVRGGDEQYF
-	TRBV6-6	TRBJ2-1	TRBD2	TGTGCCAGCAGTTACTCGACGGGGGGGCTTGATGAGCAGTTCTTC	CASSYSTGGLDEQFF
-	TRBV20-1	TRBJ2-5	TRBD1	TGCAGTGCTGGACAGGGGGAGACCCAGTACTTC	CSAGQGETQYF
-	TRBV10-3	TRBJ1-1	-	TGTGCCATCTGGCAGGGAGGCACTGAAGCTTTCTTT	CAIWQGGTEAFF
-	TRBV7-9	TRBJ1-2	TRBD1	TGTGCCAGCAGCCTCCGGACAGGGGTGACCTATGGCTACACCTTC	CASSLRTGVTYGYTF
-	TRBV5-1	TRBJ2-5	TRBD1	TGCGCCAGCAGCTTGGGACAGGGGTTTAGCGAGACCCAGTACTTC	CASSLGQGFSETQYF
-	TRBV6-5	TRBJ2-1	-	TGTGCCAGCAGTTACTATGACAGTGACAATGAGCAGTTCTTC	CASSYYDSDNEQFF
-	TRBV5-4	TRBJ1-6	-	TGTGCCAGCAGAGCGGGGGGGACGATTGATTCACCCCTCCACTTT	CASRAGGTIDSPLHF
-	TRBV6-5	TRBJ2-1	-	TGTGCCAGCAGCCCAACTAGCCGCTCTTACAATGAGCAGTTCTTC	CASSPTSRSYNEQFF
once	TRBV27	TRBJ1-6	-	TGTGCCAGCAGTTTATACGGGGGTATGGGATCACCCCTCCACTTT	CASSLYGGMGSPLHF